Only a few counts were recorded for the clone carrying this T cell receptor (beta chain). What it binds is unknown. As for treatment: roughly 11-day PBMC culture with coronavirus spike peptide pools or control peptides (ViraFEST assay). The sample belongs to a study of vaccination and CD4 T cells after COVID-19. With the Oncomine TCR Beta short-read assay, DNA from cultured CD4+ T cells was sequenced. Each CDR3 protein gets one entry after TCRdb re-called the PCR reads with MiXCR. The repertoire includes around 15,000 distinct CDR3 sequences, approximately 54% of them detected once, and over 7% sits in the top ten. The CDR3 consists of 13 residues. Germline V gene sequence: CDR1 DFQATT, CDR2 SNEGSKA (reference sequence). With 1 base removed from V and 4 bases from J, the gap between germline ends came to 8 bases.

The chain joins TRBV20-1 to TRBJ2-1, with D uncertain. Specimen: CD4+ T cells from blood, cultured in vitro. The TCR originated in a human donor who had recovered from COVID-19. The CDR3 sequence: CSARAGGYNEQFF. CDR3 in DNA: TGCAGTGCTAGAGCGGGTGGATACAATGAGCAGTTCTTC.